The 25 T cell receptor beta chains given below trace back to one sample, sequenced in a study of cytomegalovirus exposure and HLA in healthy donors. PCR used 60 Vbeta primers and 13 Jbeta primers. Assay used: immunoSEQ multiplex PCR; TCRdb lists only in-frame clones, some missing. The data contain roughly 190,000 clones, roughly 80% of them singletons. Sequencing input: PBMCs. These receptors originate from a woman between 25 and 40 years old in good health and CMV-seropositive.

The V gene is TRBV18, the J gene TRBJ1-2; D unclear. The length of the CDR3 is 13 residues. CDR1 KGHSH and CDR2 LQKENI come from the germline V gene. The V end was cut by 0 bases, the J end by 4 bases, with 6 bases between. Written as DNA, the CDR3 is TGTGCCAGCTCACCACCAATCGGCTATGGCTACACCTTC. Its translation is CASSPPIGYGYTF.

This chain joins TRBV5-4 and TRBJ1-3; no clear D gene. Germline lookup yields CDR1 SGHNT and CDR2 YYREEE (reference sequence). This CDR3 is 15 amino acids long. Trimming removed 6 bases at V and 6 bases at J, with 19 bases between. The CDR3 coding sequence is TGTGCCAGCACCGTCGGAGGGTCGTATGAAAACACCATATATTTT. It encodes CASTVGGSYENTIYF.

The genes are TRBV5-1 and TRBJ2-3; D is unclear. V dropped 0 bases and J dropped 2 bases, with 7 bases sitting between them. Germline loops: CDR1 SGHRS, CDR2 YFSETQ. This CDR3 comprises 14 residues. The CDR3 is CASSLGHPTDTQYF. CDR3 sequence (DNA): TGCGCCAGCAGCTTGGGACACCCCACAGATACGCAGTATTTT.

The chain uses TRBV28 and TRBJ1-5; D gene uncertain. The V end was cut by 6 bases, the J end by 5 bases, with 11 bases between. There are 13 residues in the CDR3. Germline V gives CDR1 MDHEN, CDR2 SYDVKM. The DNA of the CDR3 is TGTGCCAGCAGGAGGGTCCAGTATCAGCCCCAGCATTTT. Its protein product is CASRRVQYQPQHF.

The sample holds one count of this clone. The V gene is TRBV5-4, the J gene TRBJ1-2; D is uncertain. The CDR3 runs 13 residues. V was clipped by 0 bases and J by 4 bases, with 7 bases between them. Germline-derived CDR1 and CDR2 are SGHNT and YYREEE (reference sequence). The CDR3 nucleotides are TGTGCCAGCAGCTTGGAAAGCCGCTATGGCTACACCTTC. It specifies CASSLESRYGYTF.

The rearrangement joins TRBV9 to TRBJ2-3; no clear D. Per the germline V gene, CDR1 is SGDLS and CDR2 is YYNGEE. With 0 bases removed from V and 1 base from J, the gap between germline ends came to 3 bases. CDR3 length: 13 residues. The chain's CDR3 is CASSVVGTDTQYF. Written as DNA, the CDR3 is TGTGCCAGCAGCGTAGTCGGCACAGATACGCAGTATTTT.

The chain combines TRBV2 with TRBJ1-2; D is unclear. This CDR3 is 13 amino acids long. Germline CDR1 is SNHLY and CDR2 is FYNNEI. The V and J ends lost 7 bases and 0 bases respectively, with 9 bases between them. The DNA for the CDR3 is TGTGCCAGCAAGGCGCAGGCTAACTATGGCTACACCTTC. Protein product: CASKAQANYGYTF.

The CDR3 here is CAWSSDRGQGGYTF. As DNA, the CDR3 is TGTGCCTGGAGTTCGGACAGGGGGCAAGGTGGCTACACCTTC. The rearrangement links TRBV30 to TRBJ1-2; 11 positions agree with TRBD1. The CDR3 runs to 14 residues. Trimming cost V 2 bases and J 7 bases; bases outside gene matches: 6. Per the germline V gene, CDR1 is GTSNPN and CDR2 is SVGIG (reference sequence).

The rearrangement links TRBV5-1 to TRBJ2-3, with TRBD1 matching over 10 bases. Trimming at V came to 4 bases and at J to 5 bases, leaving 7 bases not matched to a gene. The CDR3 is made up of 15 amino acids. CDR1 is SGHRS and CDR2 is YFSETQ in the germline V gene. CDR3 amino acids: CASSLPGQGRDTQYF. CDR3 DNA: TGCGCCAGCAGCCTCCCGGGACAGGGGAGAGATACGCAGTATTTT.

This clone appeared a few times. V usage is TRBV19 and J usage is TRBJ1-5; tentative D call: TRBD1 (6 bases). The CDR3 sequence is 15 residues long. The germline V gene encodes CDR1 LNHDA and CDR2 SQIVND (reference sequence). Trimming took off 6 bases at V and 2 bases at J, with 14 bases between the two ends. The CDR3 bases are TGTGCCAGTAGCTTACAGGGAGGGGGCAATCAGCCCCAGCATTTT. It specifies CASSLQGGGNQPQHF.

The chain links TRBV28 to TRBJ2-1; TRBD1 agrees at 8 bases. V shed 6 bases and J 9 bases; nucleotides not matched to a gene: 13. The CDR3 contains 15 residues. CDR1 and CDR2 (germline): MDHEN, SYDVKM. Here the CDR3 DNA reads TGTGCCAGCAGAAAGACAGGGGCAGGAGGGACTGAGCAGTTCTTC. Its protein is CASRKTGAGGTEQFF.

This chain links TRBV6-6 with TRBJ1-1; D is undetermined. Trimming took 6 bases from V and 3 from J, leaving 11 bases between them. Germline lookup yields CDR1 MNHNY and CDR2 SVGAGI (reference sequence). This CDR3 is 13 amino acids long. CDR3 in DNA: TGTGCCAGCAGCACGGGTGGCCACACTGAAGCTTTCTTT. This sequence encodes CASSTGGHTEAFF.

This clone was counted only a few times. The chain carries TRBV20-1 and TRBJ1-1, with a possible D match to TRBD1 (6 bases). There are 10 residues in the CDR3. From germline, CDR1 is DFQATT and CDR2 SNEGSKA (reference sequence). Here the CDR3 reads CRGWGTEAFF. CDR3 coding DNA: TGCAGAGGGTGGGGGACAGAAGCTTTCTTT.

This chain uses TRBV7-9 with TRBJ2-7; 7 positions match TRBD2. CDR3 length: 14 amino acids. CDR1 and CDR2 from the germline V gene are SEHNR and FQNEAQ (reference sequence). Trimming removed 0 bases from V and 3 bases from J; junction bases left unmatched: 2. CDR3 residues: CASSLAGGLYEQYF. The CDR3 coding sequence is TGTGCCAGCAGCTTAGCGGGAGGGCTCTACGAGCAGTACTTC. Full variable domain (outside the CDR3, taken from reference TRBV7-9 and TRBJ2-7): DTGVSQNPRHKITKRGQNVTFRCDPISEHNRLYWYRQTLGQGPEFLTYFQNEAQLEKSRLLSDRFSAERPKGSFSTLEIQRTEQGDSAMYLCASSLAGGLYEQYFGPGTRLTVT.

The chain has TRBV5-1 and TRBJ2-7; perhaps TRBD1 as D (7 bases). CDR3 size: 19 residues. CDR1 is SGHRS, CDR2 YFSETQ, per germline. The germline V and J ends were trimmed by 4 bases and 0 bases, with 26 bases remaining between them. CDR3 sequence (DNA): TGCGCCAGCAGCCCGATGAAACAGACAGGGACTTACTTCTCCTACGAGCAGTACTTC. Protein sequence: CASSPMKQTGTYFSYEQYF.

V and J are TRBV30 and TRBJ1-2, with a weak D call TRBD1 (6 bases). Germline CDR1 and CDR2: GTSNPN and SVGIG (reference sequence). V gave up 3 bases and J gave up 8 bases, with 19 bases separating them. The CDR3 extends over 14 amino acids. In nucleotides, the CDR3 is TGTGCCTGGAGGCCGGGACAAAGAACAGGGGGCTACACCTTC. This translates into CAWRPGQRTGGYTF.

The chain is built from TRBV6-5 and TRBJ1-5, with D uncertain. CDR3 size: 15 residues. Germline CDR1 and CDR2: MNHEY and SVGAGI. V gave up 8 bases and J gave up 0 bases, with 14 bases separating them. The CDR3 is CASRRQHNSNQPQHF. The CDR3 coding sequence is TGTGCCAGCCGGCGGCAACACAATAGCAATCAGCCCCAGCATTTT.

The gene calls are TRBV15 and TRBJ2-1, with a tentative D call TRBD1 (6 bases). Looked up from germline, CDR1 is LNHNV and CDR2 is YYDKDF (reference sequence). V lost 5 bases and J lost 3, with 14 bases in between. The CDR3 extends over 15 amino acids. The CDR3 nucleotides read TGTGCCACCAGCTCTACCACAGGGTTCTACAATGAGCAGTTCTTC. Protein sequence: CATSSTTGFYNEQFF.

The rearrangement links TRBV7-7 to TRBJ2-3, with 8 bases that match TRBD1. Germline V gives CDR1 SSHAT, CDR2 FNYEAQ (reference sequence). The CDR3 contains 17 residues. Losses at the gene ends were 1 base for V and 0 bases for J; bases not matched to a gene: 6. The CDR3 loop is CASSLGSGTGSTDTQYF. CDR3 DNA: TGTGCCAGCAGCTTAGGGTCGGGGACAGGAAGCACAGATACGCAGTATTTT.

The chain has TRBV4-3 and TRBJ2-1; 12 bases are shared with TRBD2. This CDR3 contains 17 residues. Germline V CDR1 and CDR2: LGHNA, YSLEER. The V segment lost 0 bases and the J segment 3 bases; nucleotides outside the gene matches: 3. The CDR3 nucleotides are TGCGCCAGCAGCCAAGATCGGACTAGCGGGATCTACAATGAGCAGTTCTTC. Translating it yields CASSQDRTSGIYNEQFF.

Of note for this clone: The junction and the germline gene differ at one end; a read error may be behind it. J is TRBJ2-7 and V is TRBV28; D unresolved. CDR1 is MDHEN, CDR2 SYDVKM, per germline. This CDR3 comprises 12 residues. CDR3 sequence: CASSLISSEQYF. The CDR3 DNA reads TGTGCCAGCAGTTTAATTTCCTCCGAGCAGTACTTC.

In this sample, this clone turned up a few times. This sequence joins TRBV10-2 and TRBJ2-4; the D gene is possibly TRBD1 (6 bases). Trimming removed 7 bases at V and 11 bases at J, with 15 bases between. The CDR3 extends over 12 amino acids. Germline assignment: CDR1 WSHSY and CDR2 SAAADI. The chain's CDR3 is CASKTDSEFQYF. The CDR3 bases are TGCGCCAGCAAAACGGACAGTGAGTTTCAGTACTTC.

This clone came up once. The chain has TRBV4-3 and TRBJ2-1, with TRBD2 matching 10 bases. In germline, CDR1 is LGHNA, CDR2 YSLEER. CDR3 size: 16 residues. The J segment lost 4 bases and the V segment lost 4 bases, leaving 7 bases of the junction unmatched. CDR3 coding DNA: TGCGCCAGCAGCCCCCTTCTAGCGGGGGTGTACAATGAGCAGTTCTTC. This sequence encodes CASSPLLAGVYNEQFF.

V and J are TRBV7-6 and TRBJ2-7; 7 positions agree with TRBD1. The CDR3 runs 13 residues. From germline, CDR1 is SGHVS and CDR2 FNYEAQ. V shed 5 bases, J shed 3 bases, and the junction held 4 bases outside the gene matches. In DNA, the CDR3 is TGTGCCAGCAGCCGGGACAGAAACTACGAGCAGTACTTC. Protein product: CASSRDRNYEQYF.

The genes are TRBV5-1 and TRBJ2-3, with D perhaps matching TRBD2 (6 bases). V was trimmed by 5 bases and J by 3 bases, leaving 13 bases between them. Germline CDR1 reads SGHRS; CDR2 reads YFSETQ. This CDR3 has 14 residues. This chain's CDR3 is CASSREAGTDTQYF. The CDR3 region has the DNA TGCGCCAGCAGTAGAGAGGCGGGAACAGATACGCAGTATTTT.